The present T cell receptor (beta chain) was sequenced within a study of cytomegalovirus exposure and HLA in healthy donors. In the PCR, 60 Vbeta and 13 Jbeta primers were used. Data came from immunoSEQ multiplex PCR; TCRdb stores just in-frame clones and leaves some out. The sample has tens of thousands of clones, 67% seen once. CDR3 size: 13 residues. Germline CDR1 and CDR2: KGHSH and LQKENI. V shed 4 bases and J shed 7 bases, with 13 bases lying between them. The V gene is TRBV18, the J gene TRBJ1-1; D gene unclear. The material sequenced was PBMCs. This clonotype was obtained from a woman aged 45-59 years in good health and CMV-seropositive. The CDR3 region is CASSRLPSSEAFF. The DNA for the CDR3 is TGTGCCAGCTCACGCCTGCCTAGTAGTGAAGCTTTCTTT. The complete variable domain, with remaining parts taken from reference TRBV18 and TRBJ1-1, reads NAGVMQNPRHLVRRRGQEARLRCSPMKGHSHVYWYRQLPEEGLKFMVYLQKENIIDESGMPKERFSAEFPKEGPSILRIQQVVRGDSAAYFCASSRLPSSEAFFGQGTRLTVV.